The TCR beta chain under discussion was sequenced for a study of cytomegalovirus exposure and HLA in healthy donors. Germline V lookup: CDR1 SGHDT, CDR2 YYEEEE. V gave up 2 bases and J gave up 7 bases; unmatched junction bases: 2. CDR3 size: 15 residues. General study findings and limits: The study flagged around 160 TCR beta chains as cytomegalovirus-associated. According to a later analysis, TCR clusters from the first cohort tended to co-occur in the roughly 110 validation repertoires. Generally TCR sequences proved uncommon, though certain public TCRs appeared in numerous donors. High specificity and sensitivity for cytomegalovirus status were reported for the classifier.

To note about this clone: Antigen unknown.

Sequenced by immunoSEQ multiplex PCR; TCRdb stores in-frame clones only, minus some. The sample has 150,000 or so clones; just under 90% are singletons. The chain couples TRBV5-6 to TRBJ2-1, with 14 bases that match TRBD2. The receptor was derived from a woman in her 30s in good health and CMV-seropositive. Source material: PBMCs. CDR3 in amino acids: CASSLGTSGRNEQFF. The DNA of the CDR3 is TGTGCCAGCAGCTTAGGGACTAGCGGGAGAAATGAGCAGTTCTTC.